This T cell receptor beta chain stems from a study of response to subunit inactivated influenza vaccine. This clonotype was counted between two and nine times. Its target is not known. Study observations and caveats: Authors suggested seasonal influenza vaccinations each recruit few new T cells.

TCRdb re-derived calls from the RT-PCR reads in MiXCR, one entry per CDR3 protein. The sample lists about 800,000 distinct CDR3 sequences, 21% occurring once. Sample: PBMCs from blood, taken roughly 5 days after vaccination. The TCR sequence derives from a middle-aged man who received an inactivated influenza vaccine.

CDR3 protein: CASSEGTSGRYEQYF. CDR3 coding DNA: TGTGCCAGCAGTGAAGGGACTAGCGGGAGATACGAGCAGTACTTC. The chain carries TRBV2 and TRBJ2-7; 13 bases map to TRBD2. The CDR3 runs 15 residues. V shed 1 base, J shed 4 bases, and the junction held 1 base outside the gene matches. Germline V gives CDR1 SNHLY, CDR2 FYNNEI.